This T cell receptor (beta chain) was sequenced for a study of breast tumors, draining lymph nodes, adjacent tissues. Findings and limits, study-wide: Data only fit, rather than demonstrated, lymph node origin of most tumor T cells. Tumor TCR diversity was below lymph nodes but above nontumor tissue. Tumor and nontumor repertoires were significantly more similar in luminal-like than in basal-like breast cancer. Findings are consistent with lymph node origin and intratumoral expansion of most tumor T cells.

This clonotype was counted ten times or more. What it binds is not known. Axillary draining lymph nodes of breast cancer patients supplied the node samples. This CDR3 contains 11 residues. The germline gives CDR1 SNHLY, CDR2 FYNNEI. The germline V and J ends were trimmed by 8 bases and 8 bases, with 10 bases remaining between them. MiXCR, applied by TCRdb to the multiplex PCR reads, yields one record per CDR3 protein. The sample gives 150,000 to 250,000 distinct CDR3 sequences, approximately 33% of which show up once; roughly 4% is in the top ten. This clonotype originated in a female donor with breast cancer. Some clones in this sample may be carry-over from other donors' samples. The V call is TRBV2, the J call TRBJ2-1; D unclear. Sequences were obtained from axillary lymph node tissue. The CDR3 protein is CASALWDEQFF. CDR3 nucleotides: TGTGCCAGCGCACTTTGGGATGAGCAGTTCTTC.